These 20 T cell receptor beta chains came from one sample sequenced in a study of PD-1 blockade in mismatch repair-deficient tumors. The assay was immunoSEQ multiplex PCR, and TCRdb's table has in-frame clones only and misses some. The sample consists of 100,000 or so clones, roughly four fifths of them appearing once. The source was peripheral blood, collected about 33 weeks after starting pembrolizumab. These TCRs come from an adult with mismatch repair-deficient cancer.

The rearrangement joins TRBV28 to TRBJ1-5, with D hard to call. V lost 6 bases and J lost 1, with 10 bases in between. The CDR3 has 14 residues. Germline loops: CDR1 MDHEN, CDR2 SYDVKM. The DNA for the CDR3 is TGTGCCAGCAGCCACCACGGGAGCAATCAGCCCCAGCATTTT. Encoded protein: CASSHHGSNQPQHF.

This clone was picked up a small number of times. The CDR3 sequence: CASSLVPSGANVLTF. The CDR3 coding sequence is TGCGCCAGCAGCTTGGTCCCCTCTGGGGCCAACGTCCTGACTTTC. This sequence joins TRBV5-1 and TRBJ2-6; D remains unclear. CDR1 and CDR2 (germline): SGHRS, YFSETQ. The V and J ends lost 0 bases and 0 bases respectively, with 4 bases between them. The CDR3 consists of 15 residues.

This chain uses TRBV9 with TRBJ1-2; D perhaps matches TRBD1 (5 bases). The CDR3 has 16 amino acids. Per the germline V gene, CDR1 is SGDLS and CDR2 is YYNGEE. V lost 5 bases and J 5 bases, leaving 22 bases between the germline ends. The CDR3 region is CASSPPGGREGYGYTF. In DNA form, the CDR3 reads TGTGCCAGCAGTCCCCCTGGTGGCAGGGAGGGATATGGCTACACCTTC.

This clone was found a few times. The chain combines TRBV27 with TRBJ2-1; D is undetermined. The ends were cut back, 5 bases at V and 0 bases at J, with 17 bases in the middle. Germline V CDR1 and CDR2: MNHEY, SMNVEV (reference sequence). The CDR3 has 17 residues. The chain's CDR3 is CASSHFPPSSSYNEQFF. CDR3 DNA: TGTGCCAGCAGTCACTTCCCTCCTTCCAGCTCCTACAATGAGCAGTTCTTC.

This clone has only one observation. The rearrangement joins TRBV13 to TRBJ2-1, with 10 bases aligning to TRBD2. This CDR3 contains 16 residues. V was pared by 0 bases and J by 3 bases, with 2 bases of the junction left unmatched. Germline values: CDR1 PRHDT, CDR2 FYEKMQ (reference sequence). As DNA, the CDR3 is TGTGCCAGCAGCTTAGGGGGACTAGCGAACTACAATGAGCAGTTCTTC. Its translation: CASSLGGLANYNEQFF.

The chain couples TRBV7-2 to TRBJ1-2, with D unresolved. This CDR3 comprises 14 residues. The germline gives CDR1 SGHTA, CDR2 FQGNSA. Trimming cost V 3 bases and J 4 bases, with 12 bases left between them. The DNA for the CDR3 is TGTGCCAGCAGCTTGTCAGCAGGAACCTATGGCTACACCTTC. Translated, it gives CASSLSAGTYGYTF.

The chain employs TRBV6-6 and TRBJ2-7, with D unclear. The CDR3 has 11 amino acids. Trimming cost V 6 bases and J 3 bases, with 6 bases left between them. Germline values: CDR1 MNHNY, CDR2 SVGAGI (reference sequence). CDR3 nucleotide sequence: TGTGCCAGCAGAATCGTCTACGAGCAGTACTTC. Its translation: CASRIVYEQYF.

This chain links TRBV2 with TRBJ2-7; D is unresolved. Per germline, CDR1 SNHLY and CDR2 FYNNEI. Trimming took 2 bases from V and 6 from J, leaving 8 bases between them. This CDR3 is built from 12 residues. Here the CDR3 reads CASSETRTEQYF. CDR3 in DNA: TGTGCCAGCAGTGAAACGCGGACCGAGCAGTACTTC.

The CDR3 region has the DNA TGTGCCAGCAGCGTACACCCAACAGTGAACTATGGCTACACCTTC. Its protein is CASSVHPTVNYGYTF. The chain couples TRBV9 to TRBJ1-2, with D hard to call. This CDR3 has 15 residues. Germline CDR1 is SGDLS and CDR2 is YYNGEE. Trimming pared 1 base from V and 2 bases from J, leaving 12 bases between.

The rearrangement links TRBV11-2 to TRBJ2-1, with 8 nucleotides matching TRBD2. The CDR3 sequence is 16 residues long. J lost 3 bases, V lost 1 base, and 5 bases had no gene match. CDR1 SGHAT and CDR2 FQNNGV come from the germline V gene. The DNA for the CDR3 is TGTGCCAGCAGCTTAGTTTTTAGCGGGAACTACAATGAGCAGTTCTTC. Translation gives CASSLVFSGNYNEQFF.

The CDR3 reads CASSRGGGAYEQYF. The CDR3 DNA is TGTGCCAGCAGCCGGGGGGGCGGGGCCTACGAGCAGTACTTC. This chain links TRBV7-2 with TRBJ2-7; TRBD2 aligns across 8 bases. The germline V gene encodes CDR1 SGHTA and CDR2 FQGNSA. V shed 5 bases and J 2 bases; nucleotides not matched to a gene: 5. This CDR3 spans 14 amino acids.

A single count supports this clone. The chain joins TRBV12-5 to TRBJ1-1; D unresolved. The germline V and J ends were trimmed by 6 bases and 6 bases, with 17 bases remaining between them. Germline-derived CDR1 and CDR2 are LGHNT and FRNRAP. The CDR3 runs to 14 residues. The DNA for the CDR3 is TGTGCTAGTGGCCGAGAGGTCCGTGGGTCTGAAGCTTTCTTT. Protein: CASGREVRGSEAFF. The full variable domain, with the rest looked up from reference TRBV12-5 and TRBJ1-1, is DARVTQTPRHKVTEMGQEVTMRCQPILGHNTVFWYRQTMMQGLELLAYFRNRAPLDDSGMPKDRFSAEMPDATLATLKIQPSEPRDSAVYFCASGREVRGSEAFFGQGTRLTVV.

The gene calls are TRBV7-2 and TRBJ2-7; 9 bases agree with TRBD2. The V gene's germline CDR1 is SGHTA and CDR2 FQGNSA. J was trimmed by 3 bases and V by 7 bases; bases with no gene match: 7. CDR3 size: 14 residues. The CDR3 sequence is CASKLAGPGYEQYF. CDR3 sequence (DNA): TGTGCCAGCAAGCTAGCGGGACCCGGCTACGAGCAGTACTTC.

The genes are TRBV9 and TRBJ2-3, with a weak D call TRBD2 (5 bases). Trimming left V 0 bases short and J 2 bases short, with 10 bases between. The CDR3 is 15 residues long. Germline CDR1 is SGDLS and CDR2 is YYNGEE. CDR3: CASSVEGLPTDTQYF. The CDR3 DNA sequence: TGTGCCAGCAGCGTAGAAGGACTCCCCACAGATACGCAGTATTTT.

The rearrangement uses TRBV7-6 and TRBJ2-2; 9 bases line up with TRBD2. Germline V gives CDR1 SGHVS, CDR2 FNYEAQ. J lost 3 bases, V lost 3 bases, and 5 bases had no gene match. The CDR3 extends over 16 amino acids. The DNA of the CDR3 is TGTGCCAGCAGCTTCGGACTAGCGCTAGACACCGGGGAGCTGTTTTTT. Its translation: CASSFGLALDTGELFF.

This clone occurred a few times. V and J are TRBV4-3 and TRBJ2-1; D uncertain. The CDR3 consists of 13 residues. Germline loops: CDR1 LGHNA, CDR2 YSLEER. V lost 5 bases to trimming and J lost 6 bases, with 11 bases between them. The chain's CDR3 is CASSWKVGNEQFF. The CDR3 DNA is TGCGCCAGCAGCTGGAAGGTTGGCAATGAGCAGTTCTTC.

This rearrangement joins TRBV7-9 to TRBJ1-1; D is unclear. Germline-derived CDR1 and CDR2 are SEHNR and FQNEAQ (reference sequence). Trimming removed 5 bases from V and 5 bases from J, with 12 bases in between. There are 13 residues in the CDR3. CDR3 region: CASSLLVGTEAFF. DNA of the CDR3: TGTGCCAGCAGCCTACTTGTCGGGACTGAAGCTTTCTTT.

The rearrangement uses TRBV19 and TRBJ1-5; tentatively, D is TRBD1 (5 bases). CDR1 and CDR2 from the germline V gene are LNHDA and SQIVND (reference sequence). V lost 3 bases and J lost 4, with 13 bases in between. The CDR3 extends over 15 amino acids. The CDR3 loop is CASSMGTGPNQPQHF. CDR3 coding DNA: TGTGCCAGTAGTATGGGGACGGGACCAAATCAGCCCCAGCATTTT.

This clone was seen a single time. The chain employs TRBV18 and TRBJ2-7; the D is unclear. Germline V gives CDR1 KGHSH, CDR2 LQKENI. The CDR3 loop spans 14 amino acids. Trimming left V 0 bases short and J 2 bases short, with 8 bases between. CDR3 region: CASSPPTRTYEQYF. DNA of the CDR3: TGTGCCAGCTCACCACCGACCAGGACCTACGAGCAGTACTTC.

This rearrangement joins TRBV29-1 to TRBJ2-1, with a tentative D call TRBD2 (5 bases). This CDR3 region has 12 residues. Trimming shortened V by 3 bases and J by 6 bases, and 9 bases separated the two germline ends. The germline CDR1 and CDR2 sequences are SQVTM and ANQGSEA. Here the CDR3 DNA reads TGCAGCGTTGAGTTTCGGGGCAATGAGCAGTTCTTC. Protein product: CSVEFRGNEQFF.